This entry concerns a single T cell receptor (beta chain). Its antigen is undetermined. With 0 bases removed from V and 0 bases from J, the gap between germline ends came to 8 bases. In germline, CDR1 is LNHNV, CDR2 YYDKDF (reference sequence). CDR3 length: 15 residues. The source of the sample is a study of post-analysis software for immune sequencing data. Study-wide results and caveats: Controls showed lower frequencies than patients for roughly five TRBV segments, and TRBV5-6, TRBV5-1 and TRBV20-1 were among these. Pronounced co-clustering by F measure was evident among identically batched samples.

Libraries were made from TCR beta cDNA, and they carried unique molecular identifiers. TCRdb reprocessed the PCR reads via MiXCR and lists one record per CDR3 protein. The profile shows around 710,000 distinct CDR3 sequences, more than 45% of them singletons. The sequenced material came from blood. The sequence came from a girl aged 5 to 17 with multiple sclerosis. The rearrangement links TRBV15 to TRBJ2-5; D remains ambiguous. CDR3 bases: TGTGCCACCAGCAGAGATAGGGCAAACCAAGAGACCCAGTACTTC. It translates to CATSRDRANQETQYF.